Following are 26 T cell receptor beta chains from one sample sequenced in a study of OX40 agonist ivuxolimab in advanced cancers. Clones were sequenced by immunoSEQ multiplex PCR, and TCRdb holds only the in-frame ones, with some missing. The repertoire holds approximately 74,000 clones, around nine tenths seen once, with about 0.26% in the top ten. Source: CD4+ or CD8+ T cells sorted from blood, taken in a trial of the OX40 agonist ivuxolimab. The receptors shown here come from an adult with an advanced solid tumor such as melanoma, head and neck, liver or kidney cancer.

This clone was seen just once. J is TRBJ2-5 and V is TRBV7-2; D perhaps matches TRBD2 (6 bases). The J call may be incorrect, as the DNA end agrees better with TRBJ2-7. Germline V gene sequence: CDR1 SGHTA, CDR2 FQGNSA. The CDR3 is made up of 14 amino acids. Written as DNA, the CDR3 is TGTGCCAGCAGCTTAGTGGAGGGGACCTACGAGCAGTACTTC. It is translated as CASSLVEGTYEQYF.

The V and J genes are TRBV7-6 and TRBJ2-6; D is possibly TRBD1 (5 bases). The germline V gene has CDR1 SGHVS and CDR2 FNYEAQ. Between the trimmed V and J ends, which lost 1 base and 0 bases, there was a span of 19 bases. The CDR3 length is 20 residues. The CDR3 DNA follows: TGTGCCAGCAGCTTAGGGGTTCTGATGCAGGGTAACTCTGGGGCCAACGTCCTGACTTTC. Protein: CASSLGVLMQGNSGANVLTF.

The chain combines TRBV6-8 with TRBJ1-4, with 7 positions matching TRBD1. The CDR3 sequence is 17 residues long. Trimming took 0 bases from V and 11 from J; bases not matched to a gene: 15. Germline V gene lookup returns CDR1 MNHGY and CDR2 SAAAGT. The CDR3 spells CASSYSSQGDLALKLFF. CDR3 in DNA: TGTGCCAGCAGTTACTCGAGCCAGGGGGACTTAGCTCTGAAACTGTTTTTT.

The V gene is TRBV25-1, the J gene TRBJ2-7; TRBD1 matches 7 bases. This CDR3 is built from 14 residues. V dropped 3 bases and J dropped 2; count of bases not matched to a gene: 4. The germline V gene encodes CDR1 MGHDK and CDR2 SYGVNS. CDR3 sequence reads: CASSDLGTAYEQYF. The CDR3 DNA reads as TGTGCCAGCAGTGACCTCGGGACAGCCTACGAGCAGTACTTC.

This sequence joins TRBV29-1 and TRBJ2-7; 7 bases align to TRBD2. Germline V gene sequence: CDR1 SQVTM, CDR2 ANQGSEA. This CDR3 comprises 12 residues. Trimming removed 3 bases from V and 4 bases from J; junction bases left unmatched: 3. CDR3 sequence reads: CSVEGLRYEQYF. The CDR3 DNA is TGCAGCGTTGAGGGACTAAGATACGAGCAGTACTTC.

The CDR3 DNA is TGTGCCAGCCGGGGGTCTTGGGTGTATGGCTACACCTTC. Residues: CASRGSWVYGYTF. The chain couples TRBV7-9 to TRBJ1-2; tentative D call: TRBD1 (5 bases). Germline CDR1 reads SEHNR; CDR2 reads FQNEAQ (reference sequence). The CDR3 spans 13 residues. Trimming shortened V by 8 bases and J by 5 bases, and 15 bases separated the two germline ends.

The chain is built from TRBV10-2 and TRBJ1-4; TRBD1 aligns across 8 bases. The CDR3 spans 17 residues. CDR1 and CDR2 (germline): WSHSY, SAAADI. V dropped 2 bases and J dropped 0; count of bases not matched to a gene: 5. The DNA for the CDR3 is TGCGCCAGCAGTGAGGGGGACAGGTTTTCAACTAATGAAAAACTGTTTTTT. The encoded protein is CASSEGDRFSTNEKLFF.

A single count supports this clone. V is TRBV5-1 and J is TRBJ2-3; D is possibly TRBD1 (5 bases). V was shortened by 4 bases and J by 0 bases, with 12 bases between the two germline ends. Germline V gene sequence: CDR1 SGHRS, CDR2 YFSETQ. This CDR3 contains 15 residues. The CDR3 spells CASSDSITSTDTQYF. CDR3 in DNA: TGCGCCAGCAGCGACAGTATAACTAGCACAGATACGCAGTATTTT.

The chain carries TRBV5-1 and TRBJ1-5; 10 positions match TRBD1. Trimming removed 5 bases from V and 3 bases from J; junction bases left unmatched: 8. The CDR3 runs to 16 residues. Germline CDR1 SGHRS, CDR2 YFSETQ. CDR3 residues: CASRGPGQGSNQPQHF. Written as DNA, the CDR3 is TGCGCCAGCAGGGGTCCGGGACAGGGGTCCAATCAGCCCCAGCATTTT. The whole variable domain, filled in from reference TRBV5-1 and TRBJ1-5, reads KAGVTQTPRYLIKTRGQQVTLSCSPISGHRSVSWYQQTPGQGLQFLFEYFSETQRNKGNFPGRFSGRQFSNSRSEMNVSTLELGDSALYLCASRGPGQGSNQPQHFGDGTRLSIL.

The chain links TRBV7-3 to TRBJ2-1; D possibly matches TRBD1 or TRBD2 (5 bases each). This CDR3 is built from 15 residues. Per germline, CDR1 SGHTA and CDR2 FQGTGA. With 1 base removed from V and 7 bases from J, the gap between germline ends came to 14 bases. This CDR3 reads CASSLRGTGMNEQFF. The CDR3 nucleotides are TGTGCCAGCAGCTTAAGGGGCACGGGAATGAATGAGCAGTTCTTC. Based on the CDR3 plus reference TRBV7-3 and TRBJ2-1, the full variable domain is GAGVSQTPSNKVTEKGKYVELRCDPISGHTALYWYRQSLGQGPEFLIYFQGTGAADDSGLPNDRFFAVRPEGSVSTLKIQRTERGDSAVYLCASSLRGTGMNEQFFGPGTRLTVL.

The J gene is TRBJ2-2, the V gene TRBV2; no definite D call. The CDR3 is 13 residues long. Per germline, CDR1 SNHLY and CDR2 FYNNEI. Trimming left V 8 bases short and J 4 bases short, with 11 bases between. Written as DNA, the CDR3 is TGTGCCAGCTCTCGCGGCGGCACCGGGGAGCTGTTTTTT. This sequence encodes CASSRGGTGELFF.

This chain uses TRBV4-1 with TRBJ2-1; D call uncertain. Trimming shortened V by 4 bases and J by 7 bases, and 11 bases separated the two germline ends. Germline values: CDR1 MGHRA, CDR2 YSYEKL. The CDR3 contains 13 residues. The CDR3 DNA sequence: TGCGCCAGCAGCCTTGAGACGAAAAATGAGCAGTTCTTC. This sequence encodes CASSLETKNEQFF.

V and J are TRBV28 and TRBJ2-3; 8 bases agree with TRBD2. The germline CDR1 and CDR2 sequences are MDHEN and SYDVKM. V lost 5 bases, J lost 6 bases, and 10 bases stayed unmatched. There are 15 residues in the CDR3. The CDR3 nucleotides are TGTGCCAGCAGTACCGGGGGGGGAGTGAGGGATACGCAGTATTTT. This sequence encodes CASSTGGGVRDTQYF.

The genes are TRBV29-1 and TRBJ2-5; D gene unclear. Germline lookup yields CDR1 SQVTM and CDR2 ANQGSEA. The length of the CDR3 is 11 residues. Trimming removed 4 bases at V and 2 bases at J, with 5 bases between. As DNA, the CDR3 is TGCAGCGTTGTGGGTCAAGAGACCCAGTACTTC. This encodes CSVVGQETQYF.

CDR3 residues: CASSLAHGPSYEQYF. For the CDR3, the DNA is TGTGCCAGCAGCTTAGCTCACGGACCTTCCTACGAGCAGTACTTC. The rearrangement joins TRBV7-2 to TRBJ2-7; D not certain. Germline loops: CDR1 SGHTA, CDR2 FQGNSA. The V and J ends lost 0 bases and 1 base respectively, with 10 bases between them. The CDR3 runs 15 residues.

CDR3 amino acids: CASSLTQGSGELFF. The CDR3 DNA is TGTGCCAGCAGCTTAACACAGGGCTCCGGGGAGCTGTTTTTT. This rearrangement joins TRBV7-9 to TRBJ2-2, with D perhaps TRBD1 (6 bases). Germline V gives CDR1 SEHNR, CDR2 FQNEAQ (reference sequence). Trimming stripped 2 bases from V and 6 bases from J, with 10 bases between. The CDR3 has 14 amino acids.

The chain couples TRBV14 to TRBJ1-1; D is unresolved. Trimming left V 4 bases short and J 3 bases short, with 9 bases between. The germline CDR1 and CDR2 sequences are SGHDN and FVKESK. The length of the CDR3 is 13 residues. The CDR3 nucleotides are TGTGCCAGCAGCCGACAAGGGTACACTGAAGCTTTCTTT. The encoded protein is CASSRQGYTEAFF.

The chain combines TRBV9 with TRBJ1-4; 9 bases fit TRBD1. The J segment lost 6 bases and the V segment lost 0 bases, leaving 9 bases of the junction unmatched. In germline, CDR1 is SGDLS, CDR2 YYNGEE. There are 17 residues in the CDR3. DNA for the CDR3: TGTGCCAGCAGCGTAGCCCCCCCGGGACAGGGAGATGAAAAACTGTTTTTT. Its translation: CASSVAPPGQGDEKLFF.

The V call is TRBV5-1, the J call TRBJ2-1; tentative D call: TRBD1 (6 bases). With 2 bases removed from V and 0 bases from J, the gap between germline ends came to 15 bases. CDR3 length: 17 amino acids. The germline CDR1 and CDR2 sequences are SGHRS and YFSETQ. CDR3: CASSFFPGTPSYNEQFF. CDR3 DNA sequence: TGCGCCAGCAGCTTTTTCCCCGGGACACCCTCCTACAATGAGCAGTTCTTC.

The rearrangement links TRBV6-1 to TRBJ2-5; TRBD2 agrees at 11 bases. Germline V gene data show CDR1 as MNHNS and CDR2 as SASEGT. CDR3 length equals 13 residues. V lost 9 bases to trimming and J lost 4 bases; unmatched junction nucleotides: 4. The CDR3 nucleotides are TGTGCCAGTAAACTAGCGGGAGTAGAGACCCAGTACTTC. Amino acids: CASKLAGVETQYF.

This clone appeared many times. The chain joins TRBV11-3 to TRBJ2-2; 8 bases line up with TRBD2. The CDR3 is 17 residues long. Germline lookup yields CDR1 SGHNT and CDR2 YENEEA. V gave up 5 bases and J gave up 3 bases; unmatched junction bases: 11. CDR3 sequence (DNA): TGTGCCAGCAGCCCAGGGACTAGGGAGGGAGACACCGGGGAGCTGTTTTTT. Translation gives CASSPGTREGDTGELFF.

This chain uses TRBV5-1 with TRBJ2-7; 8 bases match TRBD1. In germline, CDR1 is SGHRS, CDR2 YFSETQ. The CDR3 runs 14 residues. The junction had 5 bases not matched to a gene; V was cut back by 1 base and J by 5 bases. The CDR3: CASSLTTTGDEQYF. CDR3 DNA sequence: TGCGCCAGCAGCTTGACCACGACAGGGGACGAGCAGTACTTC.

V and J are TRBV5-1 and TRBJ1-2, with 7 bases lining up with TRBD1. The ends lost 0 bases at V and 4 bases at J; junction bases unmatched: 0. Germline V gives CDR1 SGHRS, CDR2 YFSETQ. This CDR3 comprises 13 residues. The CDR3 loop reads CASSLAGGYGYTF. CDR3 bases: TGCGCCAGCAGCTTGGCAGGGGGCTATGGCTACACCTTC.

Sample share makes this clone medium-sized. The V gene is TRBV19, the J gene TRBJ1-5; perhaps TRBD1 as D (6 bases). Trimming took 7 bases from V and 2 from J, leaving 18 bases between them. CDR3 length: 16 residues. Germline V CDR1 and CDR2: LNHDA, SQIVND (reference sequence). CDR3 protein: CASTPTLSGGNQPQHF. CDR3 DNA: TGTGCCAGTACCCCAACTTTGTCAGGGGGCAATCAGCCCCAGCATTTT.

V and J are TRBV19 and TRBJ1-2, with a tentative D call TRBD1 (6 bases). There are 15 residues in the CDR3. Germline V gene data show CDR1 as LNHDA and CDR2 as SQIVND (reference sequence). The ends were cut back, 5 bases at V and 4 bases at J, with 17 bases in the middle. The CDR3 reads CASSRESGVGYGYTF. The CDR3 nucleotides are TGTGCCAGTAGTCGGGAATCAGGGGTGGGCTATGGCTACACCTTC.

The genes are TRBV7-8 and TRBJ2-1; 15 bases match TRBD2. This CDR3 is built from 20 residues. The germline CDR1 and CDR2 sequences are SGHVS and FQNEAQ. V lost 3 bases and J lost 0; bases outside the gene matches: 9. The DNA for the CDR3 is TGTGCCAGCAGCTTGGTACCGGGACTAGCGGGGGGATTCTCCTACAATGAGCAGTTCTTC. This gives the protein CASSLVPGLAGGFSYNEQFF.